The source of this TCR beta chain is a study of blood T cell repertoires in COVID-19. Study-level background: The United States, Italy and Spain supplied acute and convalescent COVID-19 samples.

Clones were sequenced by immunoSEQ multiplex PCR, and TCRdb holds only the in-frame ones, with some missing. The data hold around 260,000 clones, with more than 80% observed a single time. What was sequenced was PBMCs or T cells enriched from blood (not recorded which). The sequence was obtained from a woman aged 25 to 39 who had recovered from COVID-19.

The CDR3 region has the DNA TGTGCCAGCAGGTCCCGGACTAGCGGGTATGATGAGCAGTTCTTC. Translating it yields CASRSRTSGYDEQFF. The chain employs TRBV5-4 and TRBJ2-1, with 11 bases that match TRBD2. CDR1 SGHNT and CDR2 YYREEE come from the germline V gene (reference sequence). The trim removed 5 bases at V and 8 bases at J, leaving 9 bases unmatched. CDR3 length: 15 residues.